The 29 T cell receptor beta chains below were found in one sample sequenced in a study of blood T cell repertoires in COVID-19. This table comes from immunoSEQ multiplex PCR, and its TCRdb copy is limited to in-frame clones, with some not included. This table holds some 200,000 clones, about 88% found once. The sample was peripheral blood. These receptors all come from a man aged 65 to 79 with acute or convalescent COVID-19.

CDR3 DNA sequence: TGTGCCTGGTCGCAAGAGACCCAGTACTTC. As protein: CAWSQETQYF. The chain combines TRBV30 with TRBJ2-5; D ambiguous. The CDR3 is made up of 10 amino acids. Trimming left V 5 bases short and J 2 bases short, with 3 bases between. Germline CDR1 GTSNPN, CDR2 SVGIG (reference sequence).

The J gene is TRBJ2-2, the V gene TRBV9, with a tentative D call TRBD2 (5 bases). The germline V gene has CDR1 SGDLS and CDR2 YYNGEE. This CDR3 comprises 14 residues. Deletions cut 4 bases from V and 2 bases from J, with 9 bases between. This CDR3 reads CASSPRLNTGELFF. CDR3 DNA: TGTGCCAGCAGCCCTAGACTAAACACCGGGGAGCTGTTTTTT. Full variable domain (outside the CDR3, taken from reference TRBV9 and TRBJ2-2): DSGVTQTPKHLITATGQRVTLRCSPRSGDLSVYWYQQSLDQGLQFLIQYYNGEERAKGNILERFSAQQFPDLHSELNLSSLELGDSALYFCASSPRLNTGELFFGEGSRLTVL.

The rearrangement joins TRBV27 to TRBJ2-7, with 12 bases that match TRBD2. Unmatched junction bases numbered 8, after V lost 4 bases and J lost 7 bases. The length of the CDR3 is 15 residues. The germline V gene has CDR1 MNHEY and CDR2 SMNVEV (reference sequence). The DNA for the CDR3 is TGTGCCAGCAGTTGGCTAGCGGGAGGGCCGGGGGAGCAGTACTTC. It translates to CASSWLAGGPGEQYF.

The DNA of the CDR3 is TGTGCCAGCAGGGGGACAGGGTGGGAGACCCAGTACTTC. Translating it yields CASRGTGWETQYF. This sequence joins TRBV5-5 and TRBJ2-5; 9 bases map to TRBD1. V was pared by 5 bases and J by 5 bases, with 4 bases of the junction left unmatched. The germline V gene has CDR1 SGHKS and CDR2 YYEKEE (reference sequence). The CDR3 consists of 13 residues.

About this clone itself: One junction end disagrees with the germline gene, perhaps due to a read error. The gene calls are TRBV7-2 and TRBJ2-7, with TRBD2 matching 9 bases. Germline V gene sequence: CDR1 SGHTA, CDR2 FQGNSA. This CDR3 has 14 amino acids. The DNA of the CDR3 is TGTGCCAGCAGGTTAGCGGGAGACTCCTACGAGCAGTACTTC. Protein: CASRLAGDSYEQYF. Full variable domain (missing parts from reference TRBV7-2 and TRBJ2-7): GAGVSQSPSNKVTEKGKDVELRCDPISGHTALYWYRQSLGQGLEFLIYFQGNSAPDKSGLPSDRFSAERTGGSVSTLTIQRTQQEDSAVYLCASRLAGDSYEQYFGPGTRLTVT.

The J gene is TRBJ2-7, the V gene TRBV10-3; no reliable D call. V was cut by 6 bases and J by 0 bases, with 12 bases left in between. In germline, CDR1 is ENHRY, CDR2 SYGVKD. This CDR3 region has 14 residues. CDR3 coding DNA: TGTGCCATCAGAAAGCAGGCAGACTCCTACGAGCAGTACTTC. Its protein product is CAIRKQADSYEQYF.

The chain is built from TRBV29-1 and TRBJ1-2; TRBD1 matches 8 bases. V lost 7 bases, J lost 8 bases, and 15 bases stayed unmatched. The V gene's germline CDR1 is SQVTM and CDR2 ANQGSEA. The CDR3 consists of 14 residues. CDR3 coding DNA: TGCAGCGCAACCGGGACAGGCGGTGAAGGCGGCTACACCTTC. Protein product: CSATGTGGEGGYTF.

V is TRBV7-9 and J is TRBJ2-3, with 12 nucleotides matching TRBD2. This CDR3 region has 18 residues. Germline V gene lookup returns CDR1 SEHNR and CDR2 FQNEAQ (reference sequence). V lost 5 bases to trimming and J lost 8 bases; unmatched junction nucleotides: 17. CDR3 in amino acids: CASSPAGLAGRVMGTQYF. CDR3 bases: TGTGCCAGCAGCCCCGCGGGACTAGCGGGCCGGGTGATGGGTACGCAGTATTTT.

The rearrangement joins TRBV3-1 (or the pseudogene TRBV3-2) to TRBJ1-3; D is unclear. Germline V lookup: CDR1 LGHDT, CDR2 YNNKEL (reference sequence). Trimming took off 0 bases at V and 0 bases at J, with 12 bases between the two ends. This CDR3 comprises 17 residues. The DNA of the CDR3 is TGTGCCAGCAGCCAAGATCCTAGGCGCTTCTCTGGAAACACCATATATTTT. As protein: CASSQDPRRFSGNTIYF.

This CDR3 reads CASVYKGRNTGELFF. The CDR3 DNA is TGTGCCAGCGTCTATAAGGGGCGGAACACCGGGGAGCTGTTTTTT. This chain links TRBV11-2 with TRBJ2-2, with D possibly matching TRBD1 (5 bases). The V end lost 8 bases, the J end lost 1 base, and 14 bases lay between the germline ends. The CDR3 covers 15 residues. The V gene's germline CDR1 is SGHAT and CDR2 FQNNGV.

The chain uses TRBV5-1 and TRBJ1-1; the D gene is possibly TRBD1 (6 bases). The germline gives CDR1 SGHRS, CDR2 YFSETQ. This CDR3 comprises 16 residues. V was shortened by 0 bases and J by 0 bases, with 12 bases between the two germline ends. CDR3 bases: TGCGCCAGCAGCTTGGAAACAGGACAGATGAACACTGAAGCTTTCTTT. Translation: CASSLETGQMNTEAFF.

V gene TRBV27 combines with J gene TRBJ1-6; TRBD1 aligns across 8 bases. V dropped 4 bases and J dropped 8; count of bases not matched to a gene: 4. Germline CDR1 is MNHEY and CDR2 is SMNVEV (reference sequence). This CDR3 spans 14 amino acids. CDR3 sequence: CASSSGQVHSPLHF. In DNA, the CDR3 is TGTGCCAGCAGTTCGGGACAGGTCCATTCACCCCTCCACTTT.

The chain carries TRBV12-2 and TRBJ1-1; the table calls TRBD1, which could not be checked here. TRBV12-2 constitutes a pseudogene. The CDR3 length is 19 residues. CDR3 residues: CASRLNPRTEDGMNTEAFF. CDR3 DNA: TGTGCAAGTCGCTTAAACCCGAGGACAGAGGACGGTATGAACACTGAAGCTTTCTTT.

This chain connects TRBV3-1 (or the pseudogene TRBV3-2) to TRBJ1-1; D is uncertain. Looked up from germline, CDR1 is LGHDT and CDR2 is YNNKEL (reference sequence). This CDR3 is 13 amino acids long. Trimming pared 4 bases from V and 3 bases from J, leaving 9 bases between. For the CDR3, the DNA is TGTGCCAGCAGCCCCCCTGGAGACACTGAAGCTTTCTTT. Its protein product is CASSPPGDTEAFF.

This chain links TRBV3-1 (or the pseudogene TRBV3-2) with TRBJ2-3; 13 bases align to TRBD2. V lost 5 bases to trimming and J lost 3 bases; unmatched junction nucleotides: 5. The CDR3 spans 16 residues. Germline V CDR1 and CDR2: LGHDT, YNNKEL (reference sequence). The CDR3 sequence is CASSIWTSGRTDTQYF. The DNA for the CDR3 is TGTGCCAGCAGCATCTGGACTAGCGGGAGAACAGATACGCAGTATTTT.

J is TRBJ2-3 and V is TRBV6-6; tentatively, D is TRBD1 (5 bases). The V end lost 8 bases, the J end lost 2 bases, and 17 bases lay between the germline ends. Germline V gene data show CDR1 as MNHNY and CDR2 as SVGAGI (reference sequence). The CDR3 covers 15 residues. The CDR3 bases are TGTGCCAGCTTTAGGGGAAATCGGCCCACAGATACGCAGTATTTT. This encodes CASFRGNRPTDTQYF.

The chain employs TRBV14 and TRBJ1-2; D ambiguous. Germline V gene sequence: CDR1 SGHDN, CDR2 FVKESK. The CDR3 consists of 15 residues. The V end was cut by 0 bases, the J end by 4 bases, with 12 bases between. CDR3 nucleotides: TGTGCCAGCAGCCAAGATCTGTGGGCGTCCTATGGCTACACCTTC. Residues: CASSQDLWASYGYTF. Combining the CDR3 with reference TRBV14 and TRBJ1-2 gives the whole variable domain EAGVTQFPSHSVIEKGQTVTLRCDPISGHDNLYWYRRVMGKEIKFLLHFVKESKQDESGMPNNRFLAERTGGTYSTLKVQPAELEDSGVYFCASSQDLWASYGYTFGSGTRLTVV.

The genes are TRBV15 and TRBJ2-7; a weak D match, TRBD1 (6 bases). Germline V gene lookup returns CDR1 LNHNV and CDR2 YYDKDF (reference sequence). There are 12 residues in the CDR3. V was pared by 3 bases and J by 6 bases, with 9 bases between. The CDR3 DNA sequence: TGTGCCACCAGCAGTGACAGGCCCGAGCAGTACTTC. Translation gives CATSSDRPEQYF.

Comments on this clone: A read error may explain this, as a much larger clone is one base away. Other DNA variants within this sample encode the same CDR3. This chain uses TRBV11-2 with TRBJ2-7, with 8 bases matching TRBD2. CDR1 and CDR2 from the germline V gene are SGHAT and FQNNGV. Losses at the gene ends were 1 base for V and 2 bases for J; bases not matched to a gene: 7. The CDR3 loop spans 16 amino acids. The CDR3 region is CASSLVTSGPTYEQYF. CDR3 DNA sequence: TGTGCCAGCAGCTTAGTAACTAGCGGCCCCACCTACGAGCAGTACTTC. The full variable domain, completed using reference TRBV11-2 and TRBJ2-7, is EAGVAQSPRYKIIEKRQSVAFWCNPISGHATLYWYQQILGQGPKLLIQFQNNGVVDDSQLPKDRFSAERLKGVDSTLKIQPAKLEDSAVYLCASSLVTSGPTYEQYFGPGTRLTVT.

The rearrangement joins TRBV2 to TRBJ1-6; no definite D call. Germline CDR1 SNHLY, CDR2 FYNNEI. V lost 3 bases, J lost 5 bases, and 11 bases lay in between. CDR3 length: 15 amino acids. This CDR3 is CASSEGGGNNSPLHF. CDR3 DNA sequence: TGTGCCAGCAGTGAGGGAGGAGGGAATAATTCACCCCTCCACTTT.

The rearrangement links TRBV27 to TRBJ2-2; 7 bases align to TRBD1. This CDR3 contains 12 residues. J was trimmed by 10 bases and V by 6 bases; bases with no gene match: 5. Germline CDR1 is MNHEY and CDR2 is SMNVEV (reference sequence). This chain's CDR3 is CASRYRGAELFF. The CDR3, as DNA: TGTGCCAGCAGATACAGGGGCGCGGAGCTGTTTTTT.

This sequence joins TRBV3-1 (or the pseudogene TRBV3-2) and TRBJ2-7, with a weak D call TRBD2 (6 bases). The V gene's germline CDR1 is LGHDT and CDR2 YNNKEL (reference sequence). The CDR3 is made up of 13 amino acids. The V and J ends lost 2 bases and 4 bases respectively, with 9 bases between them. The CDR3: CASSQNAGYEQYF. The DNA for the CDR3 is TGTGCCAGCAGCCAAAATGCGGGGTACGAGCAGTACTTC.

The rearrangement uses TRBV27 and TRBJ1-5; 7 positions match TRBD1. CDR3 length: 14 amino acids. In germline, CDR1 is MNHEY, CDR2 SMNVEV (reference sequence). V was clipped by 4 bases and J by 9 bases; unmatched bases: 9. This CDR3 reads CASSSGQLWGPQHF. The CDR3, as DNA: TGTGCCAGCAGTTCGGGACAGCTATGGGGGCCCCAGCATTTT.

The chain combines TRBV27 with TRBJ2-1; D might be TRBD1 (5 bases). Between the trimmed V and J ends, which lost 7 bases and 8 bases, there was a span of 18 bases. Germline assignment: CDR1 MNHEY and CDR2 SMNVEV (reference sequence). The CDR3 has 14 amino acids. In DNA, the CDR3 is TGTGCCAGCAAAGAGCTGGGGCAAGTCGATGAGCAGTTCTTC. This sequence encodes CASKELGQVDEQFF.

This CDR3 reads CASRESGANVLTF. DNA for the CDR3: TGTGCCAGCCGCGAATCTGGGGCCAACGTCCTGACTTTC. This chain connects TRBV6-5 to TRBJ2-6; no clear D gene. There are 13 residues in the CDR3. CDR1 is MNHEY and CDR2 is SVGAGI in the germline V gene. Trimming took off 8 bases at V and 1 base at J, with 6 bases between the two ends.

V and J are TRBV24-1 and TRBJ2-1; 15 bases are a match to TRBD2. Per germline, CDR1 KGHDR and CDR2 SFDVKD. The CDR3 covers 15 residues. V lost 4 bases and J lost 7; bases outside the gene matches: 1. This CDR3 reads CATSEGTSGRNEQFF. As DNA, the CDR3 is TGTGCCACCAGTGAAGGGACTAGCGGGAGGAATGAGCAGTTCTTC.

The chain recombines TRBV27 with TRBJ2-1; 9 nucleotides agree with TRBD1. After removal of 6 bases from V and 14 bases from J, the junction contained 11 bases not matched to a gene. Germline-derived CDR1 and CDR2 are MNHEY and SMNVEV (reference sequence). The CDR3 runs to 13 residues. The DNA of the CDR3 is TGTGCCAGCAGCCGAGGGACCGGGACAGGGAAGTTCTTC. It specifies CASSRGTGTGKFF.

V usage is TRBV19 and J usage is TRBJ2-2; 12 nucleotides line up with TRBD1. The CDR3 is 17 residues long. Per the germline V gene, CDR1 is LNHDA and CDR2 is SQIVND (reference sequence). V dropped 6 bases and J dropped 5; count of bases not matched to a gene: 10. As DNA, the CDR3 is TGTGCCAGTAGAACGGGACAGGGGGCTATTGGAACCGGGGAGCTGTTTTTT. Translating gives CASRTGQGAIGTGELFF.

The rearrangement uses TRBV12-3 or TRBV12-4 and TRBJ1-2, with D uncertain. The V and J ends lost 2 bases and 4 bases respectively, with 8 bases between them. The CDR3 spans 13 residues. The CDR3: CASSLPPGYGYTF. CDR3 bases: TGTGCCAGCAGTTTACCCCCGGGCTATGGCTACACCTTC.